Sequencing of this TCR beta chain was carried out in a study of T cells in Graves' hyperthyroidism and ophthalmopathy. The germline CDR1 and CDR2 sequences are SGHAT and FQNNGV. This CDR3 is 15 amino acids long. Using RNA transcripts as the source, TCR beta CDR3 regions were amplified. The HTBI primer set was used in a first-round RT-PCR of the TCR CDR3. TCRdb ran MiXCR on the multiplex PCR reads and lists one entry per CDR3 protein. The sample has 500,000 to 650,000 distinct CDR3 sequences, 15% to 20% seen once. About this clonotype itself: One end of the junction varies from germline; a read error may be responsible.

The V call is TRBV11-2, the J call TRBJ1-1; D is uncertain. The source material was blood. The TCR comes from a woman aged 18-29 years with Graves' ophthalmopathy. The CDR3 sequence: CASSLVAGANTVAFF. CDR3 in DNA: TGTGCCAGCAGCTTAGTAGCGGGCGCTAACACTGTAGCTTTCTTT. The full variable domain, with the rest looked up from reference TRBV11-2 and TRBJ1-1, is EAGVAQSPRYKIIEKRQSVAFWCNPISGHATLYWYQQILGQGPKLLIQFQNNGVVDDSQLPKDRFSAERLKGVDSTLKIQPAKLEDSAVYLCASSLVAGANTVAFFGQGTRLTVV.